This T cell receptor beta chain was identified in a study of OX40 agonist ivuxolimab in advanced cancers. Study-wide results and caveats: With doses of 0.1 to 3.0 mg/kg, CD4+ and CD8+ blood T cells had undergone clonal expansion by week 6.

Turning to this clone: Its target is unknown.

Repertoires were generated with immunoSEQ multiplex PCR, while TCRdb's copy carries only in-frame clones and drops some. The profile shows over 65,000 clones, 84% of them singletons. V shed 5 bases, J shed 2 bases, and the junction held 3 bases outside the gene matches. This CDR3 is 16 amino acids long. CDR1 is LNHDA and CDR2 is SQIVND in the germline V gene (reference sequence). This sequence originates from an adult with an advanced solid tumor such as melanoma, head and neck, liver or kidney cancer. The source was CD4+ or CD8+ T cells sorted from blood, collected in a trial of the OX40 agonist ivuxolimab. The V and J genes are TRBV19 and TRBJ2-2, with 12 nucleotides matching TRBD2. CDR3 amino acids: CASSQTSGRNTGELFF. The CDR3 DNA is TGTGCCAGTAGTCAGACTAGCGGGAGAAACACCGGGGAGCTGTTTTTT.